Below are 2 T cell receptor beta chains sequenced from a single sample in a study of blood T cell repertoires in COVID-19. The method was immunoSEQ multiplex PCR; TCRdb's version includes in-frame clones alone and lacks a portion of them. The sample lists roughly 66,000 clones; 70% to 85% were seen once. What was sequenced was peripheral blood. These receptor sequences come from a man aged 55 to 70 with acute or convalescent COVID-19.

This sequence joins TRBV5-1 and TRBJ1-1; no definite D call. Germline V gene lookup returns CDR1 SGHRS and CDR2 YFSETQ. With 4 bases removed from V and 3 bases from J, the gap between germline ends came to 13 bases. The CDR3 runs to 14 residues. CDR3: CASSRLSVDTEAFF. Written as DNA, the CDR3 is TGCGCCAGCAGCCGATTGTCGGTGGACACTGAAGCTTTCTTT. Full variable domain (outside the CDR3, taken from reference TRBV5-1 and TRBJ1-1): KAGVTQTPRYLIKTRGQQVTLSCSPISGHRSVSWYQQTPGQGLQFLFEYFSETQRNKGNFPGRFSGRQFSNSRSEMNVSTLELGDSALYLCASSRLSVDTEAFFGQGTRLTVV.

DNA of the CDR3: TGTGCCAGCAGCTCAAACAGACAGGGGTCCCTTGAGCAGTACGTC. Translation gives CASSSNRQGSLEQYV. The chain employs TRBV7-9 and TRBJ2-7; 8 nucleotides match TRBD1. The CDR3 totals 15 residues. With 4 bases clipped from V and 7 bases from J, the junction kept 12 bases outside the gene matches. Germline V gives CDR1 SEHNR, CDR2 FQNEAQ (reference sequence).